The text below deals with one T cell receptor (beta chain). These data belong to a study of CD8 T cells in Susac syndrome. Germline V gives CDR1 GTSNPN, CDR2 SVGIG (reference sequence). Trimming removed 0 bases at V and 4 bases at J, with 15 bases between. This CDR3 contains 16 residues. With random hexamers, reverse transcription was performed on roughly 0.45 to 1 ug of RNA. TCRdb independently ran MiXCR on the immunoSEQ multiplex PCR reads; one entry per CDR3 protein. The sample comprises around 110,000 distinct CDR3 sequences, 96% of which are singletons, and roughly 0.14% rests with the top ten. The TCR was taken from a human donor with Susac syndrome. Material: CD4+ T cells from PBMCs. The rearrangement joins TRBV30 to TRBJ2-2, with D possibly being TRBD2 (5 bases). CDR3 amino acids: CAWSVLRGRATGELFF. CDR3 nucleotides: TGTGCCTGGAGTGTACTGCGAGGGAGAGCCACCGGGGAGCTGTTTTTT.